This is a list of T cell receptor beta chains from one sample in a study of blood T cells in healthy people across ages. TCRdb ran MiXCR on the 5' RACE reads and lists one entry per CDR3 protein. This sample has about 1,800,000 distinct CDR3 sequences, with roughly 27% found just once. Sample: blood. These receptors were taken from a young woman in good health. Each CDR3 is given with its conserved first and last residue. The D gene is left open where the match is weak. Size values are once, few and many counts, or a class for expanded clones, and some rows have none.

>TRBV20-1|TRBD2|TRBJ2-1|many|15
TGCAGTGCTAGGTATAGCGGGAGAGCCCTCAATGAGCAGTTCTTC
CSARYSGRALNEQFF
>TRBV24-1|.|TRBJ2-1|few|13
TGTGCCACCAGGCCAGGGGGGGACAATGAGCAGTTCTTC
CATRPGGDNEQFF
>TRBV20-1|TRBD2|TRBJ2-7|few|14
TGCAGTGCTAGTCCTAGCGGGAGGTTCTACGAGCAGTACTTC
CSASPSGRFYEQYF
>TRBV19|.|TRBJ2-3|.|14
TGTGCCAGTAGTATAGTCCGACAAGCAGATACGCAGTATTTT
CASSIVRQADTQYF
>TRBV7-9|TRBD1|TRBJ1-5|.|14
TGTGCCAGCAGTAAGCAGGGGGTTTGGCAGCCCCAGCATTTT
CASSKQGVWQPQHF
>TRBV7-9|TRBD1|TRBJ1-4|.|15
TGTGCCAGCAGCGCCTCCGGGACAGCTAATGAAAAACTGGTTTTT
CASSASGTANEKLVF
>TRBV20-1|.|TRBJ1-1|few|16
TGCAGTGCTAGAATCTTCCCTCAGGGTGTGAACACTGAAGCTTTCTTT
CSARIFPQGVNTEAFF
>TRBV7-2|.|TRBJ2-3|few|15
TGTGCCAGCAGCTTAACTTCCGCTGGAGGAGATACGCAGTATTTT
CASSLTSAGGDTQYF
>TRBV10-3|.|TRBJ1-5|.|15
TGTGCCATCAGTCCCACAGGGAGAGGGGATCAGCCCCAGCATTTT
CAISPTGRGDQPQHF
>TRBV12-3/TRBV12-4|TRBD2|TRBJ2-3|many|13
TGTGCCAGCAGCTTCCAGCGGGGAGATACGCAGTATTTT
CASSFQRGDTQYF
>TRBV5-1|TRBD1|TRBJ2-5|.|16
TGCGCCAGCAGCCTCTCTGTGGGGGCCAGGGGGGAGACCCAGTACTTC
CASSLSVGARGETQYF
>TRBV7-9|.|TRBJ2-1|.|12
TGTGCCAGCAGATCTAGAACCAATGAGCAGTTCTTC
CASRSRTNEQFF
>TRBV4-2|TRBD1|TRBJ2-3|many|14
TGTGCCAGCCAAGGACAGGAAGTTTCGGATACGCAGTATTTT
CASQGQEVSDTQYF
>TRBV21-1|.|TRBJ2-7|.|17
TGTGCCAGCAGCCCCCCCGGGTTTGTCTATAGCTCCTACGAGCAGTACTTC
CASSPPGFVYSSYEQYF
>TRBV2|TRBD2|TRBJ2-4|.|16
TGTGCCAGCAGTATTCATAGCGGGGGGGCTGGAAACATTCAGTACTTC
CASSIHSGGAGNIQYF
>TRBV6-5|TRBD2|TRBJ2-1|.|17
TGTGCCAGCAGTTACGATCTCGGGGGGAGCTCCTACAATGAGCAGTTCTTC
CASSYDLGGSSYNEQFF
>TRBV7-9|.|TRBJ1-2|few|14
TGTGCCAGCGCTCCCCCGGTGGGAGACTATGGCTACACCTTC
CASAPPVGDYGYTF
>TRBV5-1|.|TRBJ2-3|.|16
TGCGCCAGCAGCTTAGGTTGGAACCCCGGGCAAGATACGCAGTATTTT
CASSLGWNPGQDTQYF
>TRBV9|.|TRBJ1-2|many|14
TGTGCCAGCAGCGTAGCAATGGCCAACTATGGCTACACCTTC
CASSVAMANYGYTF
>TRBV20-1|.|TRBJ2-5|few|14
TGCAGTGCTAGAGATTCGGCAGGGGCTGCTGGCCAGTACTTC
CSARDSAGAAGQYF
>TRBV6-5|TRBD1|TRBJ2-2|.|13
TGTGCCAGCGGACAGGCAAACACCGGGGAGCTGTTTTTT
CASGQANTGELFF
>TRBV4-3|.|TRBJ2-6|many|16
TGCGCCAGCAGCCAAGCAGTGAGCTCTGGGGCCAACGTCCTGACTTTC
CASSQAVSSGANVLTF
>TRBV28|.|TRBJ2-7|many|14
TGTGCCAGCAGTATATCCTACGGGTCCTACGAGCAGTACTTC
CASSISYGSYEQYF
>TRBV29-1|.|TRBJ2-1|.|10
TGCAGCGTGGAGGACAGTGAGCAGTTCTTC
CSVEDSEQFF
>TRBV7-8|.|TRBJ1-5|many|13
TGTGCCAGCAGCTTAGACCACAATCAGCCCCAGCATTTT
CASSLDHNQPQHF
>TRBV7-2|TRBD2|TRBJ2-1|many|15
TGTGCCAGCAGCTTAAGACTAGCGGGAGTCAATGAGCAGTTCTTC
CASSLRLAGVNEQFF
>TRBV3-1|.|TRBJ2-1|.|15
TGTGCCAGCAGCCAAGGGGCCGTTAATACCCTTGAGCAGTTCTTC
CASSQGAVNTLEQFF
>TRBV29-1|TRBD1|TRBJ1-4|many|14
TGCAGCGTGGCCGACAGGGGGCGGACGGAAAAACTGTTTTTT
CSVADRGRTEKLFF
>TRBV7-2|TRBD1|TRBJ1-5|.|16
TGTGCCAGCAGCTTTCAGGGGGGGAATAGCAATCAGCCCCAGCATTTT
CASSFQGGNSNQPQHF
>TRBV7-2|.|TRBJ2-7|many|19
TGTGCCAGCAGCCCTGGACAACTACCCCGATTCCGGGACAACTACGAGCAGTACTTC
CASSPGQLPRFRDNYEQYF